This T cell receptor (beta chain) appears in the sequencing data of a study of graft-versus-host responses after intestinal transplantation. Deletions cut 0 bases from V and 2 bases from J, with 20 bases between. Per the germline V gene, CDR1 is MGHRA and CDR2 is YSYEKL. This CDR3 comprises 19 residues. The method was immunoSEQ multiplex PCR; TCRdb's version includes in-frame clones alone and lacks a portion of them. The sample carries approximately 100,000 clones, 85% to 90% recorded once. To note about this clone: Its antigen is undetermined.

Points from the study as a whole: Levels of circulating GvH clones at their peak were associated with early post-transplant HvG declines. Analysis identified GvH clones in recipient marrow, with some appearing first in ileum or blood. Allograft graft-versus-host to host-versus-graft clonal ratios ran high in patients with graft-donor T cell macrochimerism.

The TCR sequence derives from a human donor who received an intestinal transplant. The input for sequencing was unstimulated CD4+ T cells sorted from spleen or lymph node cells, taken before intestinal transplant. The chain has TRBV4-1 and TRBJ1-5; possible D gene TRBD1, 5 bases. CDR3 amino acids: CASSQEAGGSFFGNQPQHF. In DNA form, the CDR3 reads TGCGCCAGCAGCCAAGAGGCGGGGGGAAGCTTTTTCGGCAATCAGCCCCAGCATTTT.